What follows describes a single T cell receptor beta chain. Antigen: not known. The sample originates from a study of tumor-infiltrating lymphocytes in primary liver carcinoma. The V gene's germline CDR1 is MNHNS and CDR2 SASEGT. Losses at the gene ends were 11 bases for V and 16 bases for J; bases not matched to a gene: 22. This CDR3 region has 14 residues. DNA and RNA were both co-extracted from approximately 20-30 mg of bulk tissue that had not been sorted. There were only treatment-naive patients, all with chronic HBV infection. Every tumor contributed samples taken at five separate regions. Every tumor sample had over 85% viable tumor cells. General study findings and limits: Blood's top-250-clone fraction was significantly lower than that of tumors (p = 0.039).

Using a constant-region primer together with ProtoScript II reverse transcriptase, TCR beta cDNA was made from roughly 500 ng of total RNA. Nested multiplex PCR, run for three rounds with slightly modified ARM-PCR, yielded TCR beta libraries. PCR rounds one and two used TRBV1-TRBV30 forward primers with a C-beta reverse primer for around 10 cycles each. TCRdb redid the calling of the multiplex PCR reads with MiXCR, one entry per CDR3 protein. The sample shows roughly 200,000 distinct CDR3 sequences, around four fifths of them seen only once. The genes are TRBV6-1 and TRBJ2-1, with 8 bases fitting TRBD2. This TCR was recovered from a man in his forties with primary liver carcinoma and hepatitis B virus infection. Material: tumor tissue from primary liver carcinoma. CDR3 protein: CARWSGRAVNGQFF. In nucleotides, the CDR3 is TGTGCCCGCTGGTCCGGGAGGGCCGTCAACGGGCAATTCTTC.